This TCR beta chain was captured by sequencing in a study of blood T cell repertoires in COVID-19. Study in general: Samples of COVID-19 (acute and convalescent) were obtained from the United States, Italy and Spain. T cells, B-cell-depleted T cells, or PBMCs supplied cDNA or gDNA.

Study members were between about 18 and 100 years old and lived in 20 to 30 US regions. Measured with immunoSEQ multiplex PCR; TCRdb has only the in-frame clones, and not every one. Of 200,000 to 250,000 clones listed, roughly 90% are singletons. The CDR3 consists of 14 residues. The V and J ends lost 1 base and 6 bases respectively, with 12 bases between them. CDR1 is SGDLS, CDR2 YYNGEE, per germline. The V and J genes are TRBV9 and TRBJ2-3, with D possibly being TRBD2 (6 bases). The source material was PBMCs or T cells enriched from blood (not recorded which). This TCR was recovered from a man younger than 45 who had been exposed to COVID-19. As DNA, the CDR3 is TGTGCCAGCAGCGTATCCGGAGGGCGCGATACGCAGTATTTT. Protein: CASSVSGGRDTQYF.